These 27 T cell receptor beta chains share one sample of origin, sequenced in a study of T cell responses to AZD1222 COVID-19 vaccine. Measured with immunoSEQ multiplex PCR; TCRdb has only the in-frame clones, and not every one. The sample has 100,000 to 150,000 clones, approximately 90% seen once. This specimen was peripheral blood, taken on day 0 of AZD1222 vaccination. The source of these receptors is an adult in good health.

The chain carries TRBV28 and TRBJ1-2, with D possibly TRBD1 on 5 matching bases. Trimming took off 6 bases at V and 7 bases at J, with 18 bases between the two ends. Germline-derived CDR1 and CDR2 are MDHEN and SYDVKM. The CDR3 has 14 amino acids. CDR3 nucleotide sequence: TGTGCCAGCAGAATTGGGGCGGCAATTGCTGGCTACACCTTC. Translation gives CASRIGAAIAGYTF.

The V and J genes are TRBV18 and TRBJ2-7; the D is unclear. This CDR3 has 14 residues. Germline V gene sequence: CDR1 KGHSH, CDR2 LQKENI. The V and J ends lost 0 bases and 2 bases respectively, with 8 bases between them. CDR3 in amino acids: CASSPPGSPYEQYF. The CDR3, as DNA: TGTGCCAGCTCACCACCAGGATCTCCCTACGAGCAGTACTTC. The full variable domain, in which reference TRBV18 and TRBJ2-7 provide the parts outside the CDR3, is NAGVMQNPRHLVRRRGQEARLRCSPMKGHSHVYWYRQLPEEGLKFMVYLQKENIIDESGMPKERFSAEFPKEGPSILRIQQVVRGDSAAYFCASSPPGSPYEQYFGPGTRLTVT.

This rearrangement joins TRBV9 to TRBJ2-3, with 8 positions matching TRBD2. CDR1 is SGDLS, CDR2 YYNGEE, per germline. The CDR3 has 14 amino acids. Losses at the gene ends were 4 bases for V and 4 bases for J; bases not matched to a gene: 5. CDR3 in DNA: TGTGCCAGCAGCACCCAACTAGCGGCAGATACGCAGTATTTT. This translates into CASSTQLAADTQYF.

The rearrangement links TRBV25-1 to TRBJ2-1; 10 positions match TRBD2. Trimming removed 5 bases from V and 12 bases from J; junction bases left unmatched: 22. Germline CDR1 MGHDK, CDR2 SYGVNS. The CDR3 runs to 18 residues. The CDR3 protein is CASSLTSGVGGSTYGQFF. DNA of the CDR3: TGTGCCAGCAGTCTAACTAGCGGGGTAGGGGGGTCAACGTATGGGCAGTTCTTC.

The chain is built from TRBV28 and TRBJ2-1; 9 bases fit TRBD1. Trimming cost V 6 bases and J 7 bases; bases outside gene matches: 10. There are 15 residues in the CDR3. CDR1 is MDHEN and CDR2 is SYDVKM in the germline V gene. This CDR3 is CASSSLGQGRNEQFF. The CDR3 DNA reads TGTGCCAGCAGCTCTCTGGGACAGGGTAGAAATGAGCAGTTCTTC.

V is TRBV5-1 and J is TRBJ2-1, with a possible D match to TRBD1 (5 bases). V dropped 4 bases and J dropped 4 bases, with 12 bases sitting between them. CDR1 SGHRS and CDR2 YFSETQ come from the germline V gene. The CDR3 is made up of 14 amino acids. The DNA for the CDR3 is TGCGCCAGCAGCCATGGGGCATCATACAATGAGCAGTTCTTC. Its translation is CASSHGASYNEQFF.

The V and J genes are TRBV18 and TRBJ1-1, with 7 bases lining up with TRBD1. Unmatched junction bases numbered 4, after V lost 1 base and J lost 8 bases. The CDR3 covers 13 residues. Germline V gives CDR1 KGHSH, CDR2 LQKENI. The CDR3 here is CASSPLDRAEAFF. In DNA form, the CDR3 reads TGTGCCAGCTCACCACTCGACAGGGCGGAAGCTTTCTTT.

V is TRBV7-2 and J is TRBJ2-7, with 7 bases that match TRBD2. Germline CDR1 SGHTA, CDR2 FQGNSA. Trimming took 2 bases from V and 7 from J; bases not matched to a gene: 11. This CDR3 contains 15 residues. CDR3 protein: CASSLFAAGVSEQYF. In DNA form, the CDR3 reads TGTGCCAGCAGCTTATTTGCGGCGGGAGTTAGTGAGCAGTACTTC.

J is TRBJ2-5 and V is TRBV6-5, with D unresolved. CDR3 length: 11 amino acids. The V end lost 8 bases, the J end lost 2 bases, and 6 bases lay between the germline ends. The germline gives CDR1 MNHEY, CDR2 SVGAGI. The CDR3 here is CASVLQETQYF. The CDR3 DNA sequence: TGTGCCAGCGTCTTGCAAGAGACCCAGTACTTC.

This CDR3 is CASLPDLSGANVLTF. CDR3 coding DNA: TGCGCCAGCCTGCCTGACCTCTCTGGGGCCAACGTCCTGACTTTC. This sequence joins TRBV5-1 and TRBJ2-6, with D unclear. Trimming took 7 bases from V and 0 from J, leaving 11 bases between them. This CDR3 comprises 15 residues. CDR1 is SGHRS, CDR2 YFSETQ, per germline.

This chain connects TRBV5-1 to TRBJ2-2, with D perhaps TRBD2 (5 bases). Germline assignment: CDR1 SGHRS and CDR2 YFSETQ. The CDR3 is made up of 14 amino acids. The V end lost 2 bases, the J end lost 4 bases, and 9 bases lay between the germline ends. CDR3 nucleotide sequence: TGCGCCAGCAGCTTATGGAGGCGCACCGGGGAGCTGTTTTTT. Translating it yields CASSLWRRTGELFF. Supplemented by reference TRBV5-1 and TRBJ2-2, the full variable domain reads KAGVTQTPRYLIKTRGQQVTLSCSPISGHRSVSWYQQTPGQGLQFLFEYFSETQRNKGNFPGRFSGRQFSNSRSEMNVSTLELGDSALYLCASSLWRRTGELFFGEGSRLTVL.

This sequence joins TRBV2 and TRBJ2-1; no clear D gene. Germline CDR1 and CDR2: SNHLY and FYNNEI. Trimming stripped 7 bases from V and 9 bases from J, with 10 bases between. The CDR3 has 11 amino acids. CDR3 loop: CASIQGVEQFF. CDR3 DNA sequence: TGTGCCAGCATTCAAGGCGTTGAGCAGTTCTTC.

The chain joins TRBV28 to TRBJ2-7; 8 bases agree with TRBD1. J was trimmed by 2 bases and V by 7 bases; bases with no gene match: 10. The CDR3 length is 15 residues. Germline CDR1 is MDHEN and CDR2 is SYDVKM. Written as DNA, the CDR3 is TGTGCCAGCACCACCCAGGGGGCTGTTACCTACGAGCAGTACTTC. This gives the protein CASTTQGAVTYEQYF.

This sequence joins TRBV24-1 and TRBJ2-3; D is unresolved. The V gene lost 4 bases and the J gene lost 3 bases, with 4 bases spanning the gap. This CDR3 is built from 12 residues. Germline V gene data show CDR1 as KGHDR and CDR2 as SFDVKD. CDR3 amino acids: CATSDHTDTQYF. Written as DNA, the CDR3 is TGTGCCACCAGTGACCATACAGATACGCAGTATTTT.

V and J are TRBV15 and TRBJ1-1; D remains ambiguous. Germline V lookup: CDR1 LNHNV, CDR2 YYDKDF (reference sequence). V was shortened by 0 bases and J by 7 bases, with 6 bases between the two germline ends. The CDR3 is 12 residues long. The CDR3 sequence is CATSREGGEAFF. As DNA, the CDR3 is TGTGCCACCAGCAGAGAAGGCGGTGAAGCTTTCTTT.

The chain employs TRBV10-3 and TRBJ1-2; D is ambiguous. Trimming took off 3 bases at V and 1 base at J, with 9 bases between the two ends. This CDR3 has 14 amino acids. CDR1 is ENHRY, CDR2 SYGVKD, per germline. The chain's CDR3 is CAISDKGDNYGYTF. The DNA of the CDR3 is TGTGCCATCAGTGATAAGGGAGATAACTATGGCTACACCTTC.

The chain is built from TRBV18 and TRBJ1-6; D perhaps matches TRBD1 (6 bases). CDR3 length: 13 residues. V gave up 0 bases and J gave up 10 bases, with 7 bases separating them. In germline, CDR1 is KGHSH, CDR2 LQKENI. CDR3 DNA sequence: TGTGCCAGCTCACCACCCGACAGGTCACCCCTCCACTTT. Protein: CASSPPDRSPLHF. The entire variable domain, with the rest obtained from reference TRBV18 and TRBJ1-6, is as follows: NAGVMQNPRHLVRRRGQEARLRCSPMKGHSHVYWYRQLPEEGLKFMVYLQKENIIDESGMPKERFSAEFPKEGPSILRIQQVVRGDSAAYFCASSPPDRSPLHFGNGTRLTVT.

The chain uses TRBV19 and TRBJ2-7; 9 bases are shared with TRBD2. The CDR3 consists of 14 residues. The germline gives CDR1 LNHDA, CDR2 SQIVND (reference sequence). V lost 5 bases, J lost 5 bases, and 7 bases stayed unmatched. In nucleotides, the CDR3 is TGTGCCAGTAGTGTAGCGGGAGAGCGCGACGAGCAGTACTTC. It codes for CASSVAGERDEQYF.

V usage is TRBV5-1 and J usage is TRBJ2-1, with D tentatively TRBD1 or TRBD2 (5 bases each). The V end was cut by 4 bases, the J end by 2 bases, with 10 bases between. The CDR3 totals 14 residues. Germline V gene lookup returns CDR1 SGHRS and CDR2 YFSETQ. The CDR3, as DNA: TGCGCCAGCAGCGGGGACCCGGCCTACAATGAGCAGTTCTTC. This encodes CASSGDPAYNEQFF. Based on the CDR3 plus reference TRBV5-1 and TRBJ2-1, the full variable domain is KAGVTQTPRYLIKTRGQQVTLSCSPISGHRSVSWYQQTPGQGLQFLFEYFSETQRNKGNFPGRFSGRQFSNSRSEMNVSTLELGDSALYLCASSGDPAYNEQFFGPGTRLTVL.

This clone appeared a single time. As DNA, the CDR3 is TGCGCCAGCAGGCCAGATCCCACGGGACTAGGGATCCACAATGAGCAGTTCTTC. Its translation is CASRPDPTGLGIHNEQFF. The rearrangement links TRBV5-1 to TRBJ2-1, with 8 nucleotides matching TRBD2. Looked up from germline, CDR1 is SGHRS and CDR2 is YFSETQ. CDR3 length: 18 amino acids. V dropped 5 bases and J dropped 5; count of bases not matched to a gene: 18.

This clone has only one observation. The CDR3 DNA sequence: TGTGCCAGCAGCCCAACAGGGATTTATGGCTACACCTTC. Translated: CASSPTGIYGYTF. The chain recombines TRBV28 with TRBJ1-2; D is perhaps TRBD1 (6 bases). This CDR3 contains 13 residues. Deletions cut 6 bases from V and 5 bases from J, with 13 bases between. Germline CDR1 and CDR2: MDHEN and SYDVKM.

The sample holds one count of this clone. The rearrangement uses TRBV25-1 and TRBJ2-3; possible D gene TRBD2, 6 bases. The CDR3 runs 16 residues. CDR1 is MGHDK, CDR2 SYGVNS, per germline. V was shortened by 6 bases and J by 2 bases, with 18 bases between the two germline ends. The CDR3 nucleotides read TGTGCCAGCAGCGCCTTTGCAGGGAGGTACACAGATACGCAGTATTTT. Translated, it gives CASSAFAGRYTDTQYF.

This chain uses TRBV28 with TRBJ1-4, with 7 nucleotides matching TRBD1. V lost 2 bases to trimming and J lost 7 bases; unmatched junction nucleotides: 7. The CDR3 extends over 15 amino acids. Germline-derived CDR1 and CDR2 are MDHEN and SYDVKM. The CDR3 DNA reads as TGTGCCAGCAGTTTAACGACAGGGTTCGTTGAAAAACTGTTTTTT. This encodes CASSLTTGFVEKLFF.

V and J are TRBV6-6 and TRBJ2-7; TRBD1 agrees at 11 bases. The CDR3 contains 16 residues. The V gene end was trimmed by 7 bases and the J gene end by 5 bases; junction bases not matched to a gene: 13. The germline V gene encodes CDR1 MNHNY and CDR2 SVGAGI (reference sequence). DNA of the CDR3: TGTGCCAGCACCCTTGGGATCAGGACAGGGGGCGACGAGCAGTACTTC. Translation gives CASTLGIRTGGDEQYF.

The chain uses TRBV28 and TRBJ2-1, with D uncertain. The germline gives CDR1 MDHEN, CDR2 SYDVKM. This CDR3 comprises 12 residues. V was pared by 3 bases and J by 15 bases, with 15 bases between. This CDR3 is CASSFIVGSRFF. CDR3 DNA: TGTGCCAGCAGTTTTATCGTCGGTTCTCGGTTCTTC.

The genes are TRBV18 and TRBJ2-3; D is uncertain. The CDR3 totals 14 residues. Trimming shortened V by 5 bases and J by 0 bases, and 9 bases separated the two germline ends. Germline V CDR1 and CDR2: KGHSH, LQKENI. The CDR3 reads CASSSRTSTDTQYF. The CDR3 DNA reads as TGTGCCAGCTCATCCCGAACTAGCACAGATACGCAGTATTTT.

This chain connects TRBV30 to TRBJ1-4; D uncertain. CDR1 GTSNPN and CDR2 SVGIG come from the germline V gene (reference sequence). The CDR3 length is 14 residues. Trimming left V 5 bases short and J 4 bases short, with 14 bases between. CDR3 DNA sequence: TGTGCCTGGGGCCCCGTGGGCTATAATGAAAAACTGTTTTTT. The encoded protein is CAWGPVGYNEKLFF.